This TCR beta chain was profiled in a study of blood T cells in healthy people across ages. V was clipped by 5 bases and J by 7 bases, with 15 bases between them. There are 15 residues in the CDR3. A second PCR, run for about 7 to 12 cycles, used a sample-barcoded 5' primer plus a J-beta primer mix. A template-switch adaptor with 12 random nucleotides tagged each cDNA molecule. TCRdb processed the 5' RACE reads anew with MiXCR; each CDR3 protein has one entry. The data contain around 750,000 distinct CDR3 sequences, less than 70% of them singletons. The genes are TRBV12-3 or TRBV12-4 and TRBJ1-6; D may be TRBD1 (6 bases). Sequenced sample: blood. The TCR was taken from an elderly man in good health. In DNA form, the CDR3 reads TGTGCCAGCAGTCCGCGGTGGGGGCAGAATTCACCCCTCCACTTT. The encoded protein is CASSPRWGQNSPLHF.